This is a list of T cell receptor beta chains from one sample in a study of blood T cell repertoires in COVID-19. Produced via immunoSEQ multiplex PCR; TCRdb's table is partial and in-frame only. The profile covers roughly 240,000 clones, with around four fifths appearing a single time and less than 4% taken by the ten largest. Sequences were obtained from PBMCs or T cells enriched from blood (not recorded which). The receptors come from a woman between 35 and 50 years old who had been exposed to COVID-19. Each CDR3 is given with its conserved first and last residue. A D gene is named only where the DNA matches it firmly. Clone sizes are given selectively: once, few, many, or a class where the clone is expanded.

v_gene	d_gene	abundance	j_gene	CDR3aa	CDR3nt
TRBV6-5	NA	NA	TRBJ1-3	CASFSAGSGHTIYF	TGTGCCAGCTTTTCGGCGGGCTCCGGTCACACCATATATTTT
TRBV2	NA	NA	TRBJ1-2	CASMGHGDGYTF	TGTGCCAGCATGGGACATGGCGATGGCTACACCTTC
TRBV4-3	TRBD1	NA	TRBJ1-1	CASSQDRSGTEAFF	TGCGCCAGCAGCCAGGACAGGTCGGGGACTGAAGCTTTCTTT
TRBV5-5	NA	once	TRBJ2-5	CASSFGASEGTQYF	TGTGCCAGCAGCTTTGGCGCTAGCGAGGGGACCCAGTACTTC
TRBV7-3	NA	NA	TRBJ2-3	CASSLNSGTDTQYF	TGTGCCAGCAGCTTAAATAGCGGCACAGATACGCAGTATTTT
TRBV9	NA	NA	TRBJ1-1	CASSVEQGGVNTEAFF	TGTGCCAGCAGCGTAGAACAGGGTGGGGTTAATACTGAAGCTTTCTTT
TRBV5-1	TRBD2	NA	TRBJ2-3	CASTSGGVGTDTQYF	TGCGCCAGCACCTCTGGGGGGGTGGGCACAGATACGCAGTATTTT
TRBV28	NA	once	TRBJ1-6	CASSLVGAAYNSPLHF	TGTGCCAGCAGTTTAGTGGGGGCGGCCTATAATTCACCCCTCCACTTT
TRBV5-1	TRBD1	NA	TRBJ1-4	CASSILQGATNEKLFF	TGCGCCAGCAGCATACTACAGGGGGCGACTAATGAAAAACTGTTTTTT
TRBV28	TRBD1	NA	TRBJ2-7	CASSFFRGTYEQYF	TGTGCCAGCAGTTTTTTCAGGGGGACCTACGAGCAGTACTTC
TRBV19	TRBD1	NA	TRBJ1-2	CASSILAGGYGYTF	TGTGCCAGTAGTATCTTGGCAGGGGGCTATGGCTACACCTTC
TRBV4-3	TRBD1	NA	TRBJ2-7	CASSRDRSFGEQYF	TGCGCCAGCAGCCGGGACAGGTCTTTTGGCGAGCAGTACTTC
TRBV4-3	NA	NA	TRBJ2-2	CASSQDAGGPGELFF	TGCGCCAGCAGCCAAGATGCCGGGGGGCCCGGGGAGCTGTTTTTT
TRBV11-2	NA	NA	TRBJ1-4	CASSLGAVTNEKLFF	TGTGCCAGCAGCTTAGGGGCAGTAACTAATGAAAAACTGTTTTTT
TRBV28	TRBD2	NA	TRBJ2-7	CASSPLGLAGNYEQYF	TGTGCCAGCAGTCCTCTGGGACTAGCGGGGAACTACGAGCAGTACTTC
TRBV6-2/TRBV6-3	TRBD1	NA	TRBJ2-1	CASSSRGPSGYNEQFF	TGTGCCAGCAGTTCAAGGGGGCCTAGTGGATACAATGAGCAGTTCTTC
TRBV19	NA	NA	TRBJ1-3	CASSISSAGNTIYF	TGTGCCAGTAGTATTTCGTCTGCTGGAAACACCATATATTTT
TRBV4-1	TRBD1	NA	TRBJ1-2	CASSQGETGESYGYTF	TGCGCCAGCAGCCAAGGGGAGACAGGGGAGAGCTATGGCTACACCTTC
TRBV9	NA	NA	TRBJ2-5	CASSGTLTGETQYF	TGTGCCAGCAGCGGGACACTCACCGGGGAGACCCAGTACTTC
TRBV3-1/TRBV3-2	TRBD2	NA	TRBJ2-3	CASSQDWVAGDPGDTQYF	TGTGCCAGCAGCCAAGATTGGGTAGCGGGGGATCCCGGGGATACGCAGTATTTT
TRBV12-3/TRBV12-4	NA	NA	TRBJ1-1	CASRGGGNAFF	TGTGCCAGCAGGGGCGGGGGTAACGCTTTCTTT
TRBV5-1	NA	once	TRBJ2-5	CASSRQGLVGQETQYF	TGCGCCAGCAGCCGCCAGGGATTGGTGGGGCAAGAGACCCAGTACTTC
TRBV27	NA	NA	TRBJ2-1	CASSYPEDTTEQFF	TGTGCCAGCAGTTACCCCGAGGACACCACGGAGCAGTTCTTC
TRBV7-3	NA	NA	TRBJ2-7	CASSPGFGSYEQYF	TGTGCCAGCAGCCCAGGGTTCGGCTCCTACGAGCAGTACTTC
TRBV5-1	TRBD1	NA	TRBJ2-5	CASSLGLRDSQETQYF	TGCGCCAGCAGCTTGGGACTTAGGGACAGCCAAGAGACCCAGTACTTC
TRBV30	NA	NA	TRBJ1-1	CAWSPGGGTEAFF	TGTGCCTGGAGCCCGGGGGGCGGGACTGAAGCTTTCTTT
TRBV3-1/TRBV3-2	TRBD1	NA	TRBJ1-5	CARGGQGPSYSNQPQHF	TGTGCCAGAGGGGGACAGGGACCGTCTTATAGCAATCAGCCCCAGCATTTT
TRBV12-3/TRBV12-4	NA	NA	TRBJ1-2	CASSFGVGYTF	TGTGCCAGCAGTTTTGGAGTTGGCTACACCTTC
TRBV10-3	NA	NA	TRBJ1-1	CAISDQGRTEAFF	TGTGCCATCAGTGATCAGGGTAGAACTGAAGCTTTCTTT
TRBV5-1	TRBD2	NA	TRBJ2-1	CASSLTSGGGARYNEQFF	TGCGCCAGCAGCTTGACCTCTGGCGGGGGGGCGCGATACAATGAGCAGTTCTTC
TRBV11-2	TRBD2	NA	TRBJ2-7	CASSLAEADYEQYF	TGTGCCAGCAGCCTAGCGGAGGCTGACTACGAGCAGTACTTC
TRBV19	NA	NA	TRBJ2-7	CASGAVVDPYEQYF	TGTGCCAGTGGGGCTGTTGTGGACCCCTACGAGCAGTACTTC
TRBV9	TRBD1	NA	TRBJ2-1	CASSTTGGIYNEQFF	TGTGCCAGCAGCACTACAGGGGGGATTTACAATGAGCAGTTCTTC
TRBV7-2	TRBD1	few	TRBJ1-5	CASSKTGANQPQHF	TGTGCCAGCAGCAAGACAGGGGCGAATCAGCCCCAGCATTTT
TRBV5-1	TRBD1	once	TRBJ2-5	CASGDPGAGTGLKTQYF	TGCGCCAGCGGCGACCCAGGGGCGGGGACAGGGCTCAAGACCCAGTACTTC
TRBV18	NA	NA	TRBJ1-1	CASSPLLGEGSNTEAFF	TGTGCCAGCTCACCCCTGCTGGGTGAGGGATCGAACACTGAAGCTTTCTTT
TRBV2	TRBD1	NA	TRBJ1-6	CAGKTGVTSPLHF	TGTGCCGGCAAGACAGGGGTAACTTCACCCCTCCACTTT
TRBV6-5	NA	NA	TRBJ1-5	CASRRGDSNQPQHF	TGTGCCAGCAGACGGGGGGATAGCAATCAGCCCCAGCATTTT
TRBV11-3	NA	NA	TRBJ1-3	CASSSFSGNTIYF	TGTGCCAGCAGCTCCTTCTCTGGAAACACCATATATTTT
TRBV24-1	TRBD1	NA	TRBJ2-5	CATSDRKTSTGIQETQYF	TGTGCCACCAGTGATCGAAAGACCTCGACAGGGATCCAAGAGACCCAGTACTTC
TRBV20-1	NA	NA	TRBJ1-2	CSASWGMGFYGYTF	TGCAGTGCTAGTTGGGGCATGGGGTTCTATGGCTACACCTTC
TRBV12-3/TRBV12-4	NA	NA	TRBJ2-7	CASSRTVAYEQYF	TGTGCCAGCAGCAGAACAGTTGCCTACGAGCAGTACTTC
TRBV2	TRBD2	NA	TRBJ2-7	CASAGGGGEQYF	TGTGCCAGCGCGGGAGGGGGAGGCGAGCAGTACTTC
TRBV18	TRBD1	NA	TRBJ1-1	CASSPNQGATEAFF	TGTGCCAGCTCACCAAATCAGGGGGCGACTGAAGCTTTCTTT
TRBV27	TRBD1	NA	TRBJ1-4	CASRQIRGQGNEKLFF	TGTGCCAGCAGACAAATAAGGGGACAGGGCAATGAAAAACTGTTTTTT
TRBV5-4	TRBD2	NA	TRBJ2-7	CASSLGTSDAEQYF	TGTGCCAGCAGCCTGGGGACTAGCGACGCCGAGCAGTACTTC
TRBV30	NA	NA	TRBJ1-5	CAWSTGLGDQPQHF	TGTGCCTGGAGTACAGGGTTAGGCGATCAGCCCCAGCATTTT
TRBV30	NA	NA	TRBJ1-5	CAWSGGEFQPQHF	TGTGCCTGGAGCGGGGGGGAATTTCAGCCCCAGCATTTT
TRBV3-1/TRBV3-2	NA	NA	TRBJ1-3	CASSLATAGNTIYF	TGTGCCAGCAGCCTTGCAACTGCAGGAAACACCATATATTTT
TRBV5-1	TRBD1	NA	TRBJ1-1	CASSSRQGSNTEAFF	TGCGCCAGCAGCTCCCGACAGGGGTCGAACACTGAAGCTTTCTTT
TRBV2	NA	once	TRBJ2-7	CASIQGEVAEQYF	TGTGCCAGCATTCAGGGTGAGGTGGCCGAGCAGTACTTC
TRBV10-3	TRBD1	NA	TRBJ1-1	CAIASDRANTEAFF	TGTGCCATCGCGTCGGACAGGGCGAACACTGAAGCTTTCTTT